These 30 T cell receptor beta chains came from one sample sequenced in a study of identical twins. In TCRdb, the 5' RACE reads were re-called with MiXCR into one record per CDR3 protein. The repertoire holds hundreds of thousands of distinct CDR3 sequences, with approximately 7% as singletons. These same records also appear under a second study, on yellow fever vaccine responses in identical twins.

Sequencing was carried out using memory (CD45RO+) T cells sorted from blood. The origin of the receptors is a woman aged 18 to 35 in good health.

The sample holds many counts of this clonotype. The gene calls are TRBV6-5 and TRBJ1-1, with D possibly TRBD1 on 6 matching bases. The CDR3 runs 14 residues. Germline assignment: CDR1 MNHEY and CDR2 SVGAGI. V gave up 2 bases and J gave up 1 base, with 8 bases separating them. The CDR3 region is CASSYRQANTEAFF. The CDR3 bases are TGTGCCAGCAGTTACCGACAGGCGAACACTGAAGCTTTCTTT.

This clonotype turned up a few times. The chain has TRBV10-2 and TRBJ2-7, with D possibly matching TRBD2 (5 bases). Germline V gene data show CDR1 as WSHSY and CDR2 as SAAADI. The CDR3 covers 14 residues. Trimming left V 0 bases short and J 2 bases short, with 8 bases between. The CDR3 DNA is TGCGCCAGCAGTGAGTCGAAGCGGCCCTACGAGCAGTACTTC. It yields the protein CASSESKRPYEQYF.

V is TRBV20-1 and J is TRBJ1-2; D gene unclear. This CDR3 region has 12 residues. The germline gives CDR1 DFQATT, CDR2 SNEGSKA (reference sequence). V shed 7 bases and J shed 4 bases, with 13 bases lying between them. The CDR3 here is CSVAESLYGYTF. The CDR3 region has the DNA TGCAGTGTGGCAGAATCTCTCTATGGCTACACCTTC.

This clonotype was seen a handful of times. V is TRBV12-3 or TRBV12-4 and J is TRBJ2-7; D gene unclear. There are 15 residues in the CDR3. V was trimmed by 3 bases and J by 3 bases, leaving 15 bases between them. CDR3: CASSFSQQSSYEQYF. The DNA for the CDR3 is TGTGCCAGCAGTTTTAGCCAGCAGAGTAGCTACGAGCAGTACTTC.

This clonotype turned up a few times. This chain uses TRBV11-2 with TRBJ2-2, with TRBD1 identical over 8 bases. This CDR3 spans 18 amino acids. Germline assignment: CDR1 SGHAT and CDR2 FQNNGV. V shed 0 bases, J shed 6 bases, and the junction held 12 bases outside the gene matches. For the CDR3, the DNA is TGTGCCAGCAGCTTAGAAGCCCTAGGACAGGGATCCGCCGGGGAGCTGTTTTTT. Its translation: CASSLEALGQGSAGELFF.

The chain couples TRBV20-1 to TRBJ1-6; D call uncertain. This CDR3 is built from 13 residues. Deletions cut 5 bases from V and 5 bases from J, with 10 bases between. CDR1 is DFQATT, CDR2 SNEGSKA, per germline (reference sequence). CDR3 region: CSAPGYNNSPLHF. The CDR3 region has the DNA TGCAGTGCTCCGGGGTACAATAATTCACCCCTCCACTTT.

At least ten counts were recorded for this clonotype. This chain uses TRBV20-1 with TRBJ2-1; a weak D match, TRBD2 (5 bases). The CDR3 length is 11 residues. Trimming stripped 6 bases from V and 7 bases from J, with 10 bases between. CDR1 DFQATT and CDR2 SNEGSKA come from the germline V gene (reference sequence). This CDR3 reads CSALSGNEQFF. DNA of the CDR3: TGCAGTGCCCTTTCGGGGAATGAGCAGTTCTTC.

The V call is TRBV5-4, the J call TRBJ2-2; 15 positions match TRBD2. The CDR3 totals 19 residues. With 3 bases clipped from V and 1 base from J, the junction kept 7 bases outside the gene matches. From germline, CDR1 is SGHNT and CDR2 YYREEE (reference sequence). For the CDR3, the DNA is TGTGCCAGCAGCTCTCGGACTAGCGGGGGGGCCGGGAACACCGGGGAGCTGTTTTTT. It codes for CASSSRTSGGAGNTGELFF.

This clonotype was seen more than once but under ten times. The chain has TRBV5-1 and TRBJ2-3; D uncertain. This CDR3 region has 14 residues. V lost 4 bases, J lost 0 bases, and 9 bases lay in between. Germline V gene data show CDR1 as SGHRS and CDR2 as YFSETQ. In DNA form, the CDR3 reads TGCGCCAGCAGCATTACGGGTAGCACAGATACGCAGTATTTT. Translating it yields CASSITGSTDTQYF.

This clonotype was seen more than once but under ten times. The chain links TRBV20-1 to TRBJ2-1; 10 bases fit TRBD2. With 6 bases clipped from V and 5 bases from J, the junction kept 7 bases outside the gene matches. CDR1 DFQATT and CDR2 SNEGSKA come from the germline V gene (reference sequence). This CDR3 has 14 amino acids. The CDR3 protein is CSAQSGGANNEQFF. CDR3 in DNA: TGCAGTGCCCAAAGCGGGGGGGCCAACAATGAGCAGTTCTTC.

This clonotype was detected ten times or more. V and J are TRBV12-3 or TRBV12-4 and TRBJ2-1; 13 bases map to TRBD2. The V and J ends lost 6 bases and 5 bases, in that order; junction bases with no gene match: 1. The CDR3 totals 14 residues. The CDR3 protein is CASRGTSGDNEQFF. The CDR3 DNA is TGTGCCAGCAGGGGGACTAGCGGGGACAATGAGCAGTTCTTC.

This clonotype was counted a few times. V usage is TRBV15 and J usage is TRBJ1-5, with a weak D call TRBD1 (5 bases). The V end lost 9 bases, the J end lost 3 bases, and 15 bases lay between the germline ends. The CDR3 runs to 14 residues. Germline CDR1 reads LNHNV; CDR2 reads YYDKDF (reference sequence). This CDR3 reads CATRDGVFNQPQHF. The CDR3, as DNA: TGTGCCACGCGGGACGGAGTATTCAATCAGCCCCAGCATTTT.

This clonotype came up many times. The chain uses TRBV9 and TRBJ2-1; TRBD2 is a possible D gene (6 bases). This CDR3 region has 13 residues. With 4 bases removed from V and 9 bases from J, the gap between germline ends came to 14 bases. Germline CDR1 reads SGDLS; CDR2 reads YYNGEE. CDR3: CASSPTSYGEQFF. For the CDR3, the DNA is TGTGCCAGCAGCCCGACTAGTTACGGTGAGCAGTTCTTC.

This clonotype was recorded a few times. This rearrangement joins TRBV7-9 to TRBJ1-3, with D tentatively TRBD1 (6 bases). This CDR3 region has 16 residues. With 4 bases removed from V and 0 bases from J, the gap between germline ends came to 13 bases. Germline V CDR1 and CDR2: SEHNR, FQNEAQ (reference sequence). The CDR3 nucleotides read TGTGCCAGCAGCTCCTCTGGACAGAACTCTGGAAACACCATATATTTT. Translated: CASSSSGQNSGNTIYF. The full variable domain, completed using reference TRBV7-9 and TRBJ1-3, is DTGVSQNPRHKITKRGQNVTFRCDPISEHNRLYWYRQTLGQGPEFLTYFQNEAQLEKSRLLSDRFSAERPKGSFSTLEIQRTEQGDSAMYLCASSSSGQNSGNTIYFGEGSWLTVV.

This clonotype appeared many times. The CDR3 sequence is CSARDLLAFAGETQYF. CDR3 coding DNA: TGCAGTGCTAGAGACCTGCTAGCTTTTGCCGGGGAGACCCAGTACTTC. V and J are TRBV20-1 and TRBJ2-5; weak D call: TRBD2 (5 bases). Trimming left V 0 bases short and J 5 bases short, with 19 bases between. This CDR3 spans 16 amino acids. Germline CDR1 is DFQATT and CDR2 is SNEGSKA (reference sequence).

This clonotype was counted only a few times. This sequence joins TRBV5-1 and TRBJ1-2, with D possibly TRBD1 on 5 matching bases. This CDR3 spans 14 amino acids. Germline V gene lookup returns CDR1 SGHRS and CDR2 YFSETQ. With 0 bases removed from V and 8 bases from J, the gap between germline ends came to 14 bases. The CDR3 DNA follows: TGCGCCAGCAGCTTGGCCGTGAAGGGGCAAGGCTACACCTTC. Translated, it gives CASSLAVKGQGYTF.

This clonotype was counted between two and nine times. This chain uses TRBV6-2 or TRBV6-3 with TRBJ2-7; D possibly uses TRBD1 or TRBD2 (5 bases each). This CDR3 contains 13 residues. The ends were cut back, 5 bases at V and 7 bases at J, with 15 bases in the middle. In germline, CDR1 is MNHEY, CDR2 SVGEGT. This chain's CDR3 is CASSITGAREQYV. The CDR3 DNA sequence: TGTGCCAGCAGTATCACCGGGGCTAGGGAGCAGTACGTC.

V gene TRBV7-9 combines with J gene TRBJ2-7; 9 nucleotides agree with TRBD1. CDR1 is SEHNR, CDR2 FQNEAQ, per germline (reference sequence). The CDR3 covers 15 residues. With 5 bases clipped from V and 5 bases from J, the junction kept 10 bases outside the gene matches. This chain's CDR3 is CASSRGQGSWNEQYF. The CDR3, as DNA: TGTGCCAGCAGCCGAGGACAGGGGAGTTGGAACGAGCAGTACTTC. The full variable domain, with the rest looked up from reference TRBV7-9 and TRBJ2-7, is DTGVSQNPRHKITKRGQNVTFRCDPISEHNRLYWYRQTLGQGPEFLTYFQNEAQLEKSRLLSDRFSAERPKGSFSTLEIQRTEQGDSAMYLCASSRGQGSWNEQYFGPGTRLTVT.

The chain carries TRBV29-1 and TRBJ2-1, with 8 positions matching TRBD2. V shed 2 bases, J shed 8 bases, and the junction held 8 bases outside the gene matches. This CDR3 is built from 14 residues. Germline V CDR1 and CDR2: SQVTM, ANQGSEA. The CDR3 region has the DNA TGCAGCGTTGAATGGGGGACTAGTAGCTATGAGCAGTTCTTC. Encoded protein: CSVEWGTSSYEQFF.

DNA for the CDR3: TGTGCCAGCAGTTACTCCGAGGGGCTCGCTGAAGCTTTCTTT. Translating gives CASSYSEGLAEAFF. The chain combines TRBV6-5 with TRBJ1-1; maybe TRBD1 (5 bases). CDR1 and CDR2 from the germline V gene are MNHEY and SVGAGI. The CDR3 totals 14 residues. Trimming shortened V by 0 bases and J by 6 bases, and 11 bases separated the two germline ends.

This clonotype was picked up many times. The V gene is TRBV14, the J gene TRBJ2-2, with D uncertain. This CDR3 is 12 amino acids long. V was trimmed by 5 bases and J by 8 bases, leaving 9 bases between them. Per germline, CDR1 SGHDN and CDR2 FVKESK. The CDR3 nucleotides are TGTGCCAGCAGCACCCAGTTTGGGGAGCTGTTTTTT. It specifies CASSTQFGELFF. Full variable domain (outside the CDR3, taken from reference TRBV14 and TRBJ2-2): EAGVTQFPSHSVIEKGQTVTLRCDPISGHDNLYWYRRVMGKEIKFLLHFVKESKQDESGMPNNRFLAERTGGTYSTLKVQPAELEDSGVYFCASSTQFGELFFGEGSRLTVL.

This clonotype was found many times. This sequence joins TRBV7-6 and TRBJ2-3; 10 nucleotides agree with TRBD2. The junction had 6 bases not matched to a gene; V was cut back by 4 bases and J by 2 bases. Germline V gene data show CDR1 as SGHVS and CDR2 as FNYEAQ. This CDR3 is built from 16 residues. This CDR3 is CASSSQAGGYTDTQYF. The CDR3 nucleotides are TGTGCCAGCAGCTCTCAAGCGGGGGGGTACACAGATACGCAGTATTTT.

The table lists this clonotype with a few counts. The chain joins TRBV27 to TRBJ1-6; D uncertain. The V gene lost 6 bases and the J gene lost 7 bases, with 19 bases spanning the gap. The length of the CDR3 is 16 residues. Looked up from germline, CDR1 is MNHEY and CDR2 is SMNVEV (reference sequence). In nucleotides, the CDR3 is TGTGCCAGCAGCCCTGGTGGTGGGCGGACGAATTCACCCCTCCACTTT. Protein product: CASSPGGGRTNSPLHF.

This chain connects TRBV6-4 to TRBJ2-1; maybe TRBD2 (6 bases). The CDR3 covers 15 residues. Between the trimmed V and J ends, which lost 0 bases and 6 bases, there was a span of 12 bases. CDR1 and CDR2 from the germline V gene are MRHNA and SNTAGT. Written as DNA, the CDR3 is TGTGCCAGCAGTGACTCGATGGGAGCGGGCAATGAGCAGTTCTTC. Amino acids: CASSDSMGAGNEQFF.

This clonotype was found a few times. V usage is TRBV4-1 and J usage is TRBJ1-4; TRBD1 matches at 9 bases. Trimming took 1 base from V and 7 from J; bases not matched to a gene: 4. The germline V gene has CDR1 MGHRA and CDR2 YSYEKL. CDR3 length: 15 amino acids. The CDR3 is CASSQGGTGIEKLFF. CDR3 nucleotides: TGCGCCAGCAGCCAAGGCGGGACAGGGATTGAAAAACTGTTTTTT.

This clonotype was seen many times. The chain links TRBV6-5 to TRBJ1-1, with D unclear. The CDR3 sequence is 15 residues long. The germline V gene encodes CDR1 MNHEY and CDR2 SVGAGI. Trimming took 4 bases from V and 6 from J, leaving 18 bases between them. CDR3 in amino acids: CASSSSVAHLAEAFF. CDR3 nucleotide sequence: TGTGCCAGCAGTTCCTCCGTGGCGCACTTAGCTGAAGCTTTCTTT.

This clonotype was detected only a few times. Since a much larger clone is just one base distant, this may be a read error. The CDR3 end shows no conserved phenylalanine or tryptophan, and so a read error is likely. The V gene is TRBV5-1, the J gene TRBJ2-2; a weak D match, TRBD2 (5 bases). The CDR3 has 13 residues. Germline CDR1 is SGHRS and CDR2 is YFSETQ. The ends were cut back, 7 bases at V and 2 bases at J, with 9 bases in the middle. CDR3 coding DNA: TGCGCCAGCCGCGGAGGAAACACCGGGGAGCTGTTTCTT. It translates to CASRGGNTGELFL.

This clonotype appeared a few times. For the CDR3, the DNA is TGTGCCAGCAGCGTAGCGGGCACAGATACGCAGTATTTT. Its translation: CASSVAGTDTQYF. The chain combines TRBV9 with TRBJ2-3, with D unresolved. V was cut by 0 bases and J by 1 base, with 3 bases left in between. Germline V gives CDR1 SGDLS, CDR2 YYNGEE. The CDR3 sequence is 13 residues long.

The chain links TRBV2 to TRBJ2-3; 8 positions agree with TRBD1. The ends lost 6 bases at V and 0 bases at J; junction bases unmatched: 5. This CDR3 is 15 amino acids long. Germline CDR1 is SNHLY and CDR2 is FYNNEI. CDR3 protein: CASRMTGASTDTQYF. The CDR3 DNA is TGTGCCAGCAGAATGACAGGGGCTAGCACAGATACGCAGTATTTT.

V is TRBV21-1 and J is TRBJ2-7. TRBV21-1 is a recognized pseudogene. This CDR3 comprises 14 residues. For the CDR3, the DNA is TGTGCCAGCAGCAACTGGGGGAGCTCCTACGAGCAGTACGTC. This sequence encodes CASSNWGSSYEQYV.